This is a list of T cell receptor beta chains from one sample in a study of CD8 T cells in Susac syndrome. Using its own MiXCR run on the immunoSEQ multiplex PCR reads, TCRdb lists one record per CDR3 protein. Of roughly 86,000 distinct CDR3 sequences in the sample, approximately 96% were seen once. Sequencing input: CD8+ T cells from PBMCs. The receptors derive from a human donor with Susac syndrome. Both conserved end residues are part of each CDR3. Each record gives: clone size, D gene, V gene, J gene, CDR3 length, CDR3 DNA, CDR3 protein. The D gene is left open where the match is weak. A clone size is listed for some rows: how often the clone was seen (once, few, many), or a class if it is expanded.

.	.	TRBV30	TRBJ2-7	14	TGTGCCTGGAGTGTAGGGCCGGCCTCCTACGAGCAGTACTTC	CAWSVGPASYEQYF
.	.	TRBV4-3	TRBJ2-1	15	TGCGCCAGCAGCCAAGAAACCTTCTCGGGGTTGGGGCAGTTCTTC	CASSQETFSGLGQFF
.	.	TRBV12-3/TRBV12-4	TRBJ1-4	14	TGTGCCAGCAGTTTGTGGCAGTCTAATGAAAAACTGTTTTTT	CASSLWQSNEKLFF
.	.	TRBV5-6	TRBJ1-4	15	TGTGCCAGCAGCTTTGGAGACAGCCCTGATGAAAAACTGTTTTTT	CASSFGDSPDEKLFF
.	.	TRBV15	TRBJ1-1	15	TGTGCCACCAGCAGAGATAGGAGGACGAACACTGAAGCTTTCTTT	CATSRDRRTNTEAFF
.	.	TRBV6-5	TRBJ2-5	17	TGTGCCAGCAGTTACGGCGGGGCGGGCTCGTACCAAGAGACCCAGTACTTC	CASSYGGAGSYQETQYF
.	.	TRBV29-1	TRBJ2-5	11	TGCAGCGTTGCTGAACAAGAGACCCAGTACTTC	CSVAEQETQYF
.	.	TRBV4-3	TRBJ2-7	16	TGCGCCAGCAGCCAAAACTTGGGGGTGATGTCCTACGAGCAGTACTTC	CASSQNLGVMSYEQYF
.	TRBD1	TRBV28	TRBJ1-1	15	TGTGCCAGCAGTTTAAGAGGACAGGGGACATCTGAAGCTTTCTTT	CASSLRGQGTSEAFF
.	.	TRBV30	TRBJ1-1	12	TGTGCCTGGAGTCCGCTGCGAGACCAAGCTTTCTTT	CAWSPLRDQAFF
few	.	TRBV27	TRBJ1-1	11	TGTGCCAGCAGTTCGAACACTGAAGCTTTCTTT	CASSSNTEAFF
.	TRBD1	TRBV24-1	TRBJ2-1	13	TGTGCCACCAGAGGGACAGGCGGGAATGAGCAGTTCTTC	CATRGTGGNEQFF
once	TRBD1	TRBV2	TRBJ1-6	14	TGTGCCAGCAGAGACAGGGGGCTAAATTCACCCCTCCACTTT	CASRDRGLNSPLHF
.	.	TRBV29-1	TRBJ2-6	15	TGCAGCGTTGAAGACCGGAGCTCTGGGGCCAACGTCCTGACTTTC	CSVEDRSSGANVLTF
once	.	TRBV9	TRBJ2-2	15	TGTGCCAGCAGCGGCCGGGGCCCCTACGCCGGGGAGCTGTTTTTT	CASSGRGPYAGELFF
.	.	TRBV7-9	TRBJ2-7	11	TGTGCCAGCGAAGGTTCCTACGAGCAGTACTTC	CASEGSYEQYF
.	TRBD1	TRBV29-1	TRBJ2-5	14	TGCAGCGTGGAGGGACAGGGGGCTGGCGGGACCCAGTACTTC	CSVEGQGAGGTQYF
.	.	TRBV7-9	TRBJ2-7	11	TGTGCCAGCAGTACGGGGGACGAGCAGTACTTC	CASSTGDEQYF
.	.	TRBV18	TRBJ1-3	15	TGTGCCAGCTCACCCGGGATCAACGGCGGAAACACCATATATTTT	CASSPGINGGNTIYF
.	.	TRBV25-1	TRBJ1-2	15	TGTGCCAGCAGTGAACCCGGCCGGTTTTCCTATGGCTACACCTTC	CASSEPGRFSYGYTF
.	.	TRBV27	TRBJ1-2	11	TGTGCCACCCGCCGGGGCTATGGCTACACCTTC	CATRRGYGYTF
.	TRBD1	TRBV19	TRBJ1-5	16	TGTGCCAGTAGTCGAACAGGGGGAGGTGGCAATCAGCCCCAGCATTTT	CASSRTGGGGNQPQHF
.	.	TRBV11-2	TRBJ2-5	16	TGTGCCAGCAGCTGGAGACAGGCTGGTCGGTTGGAGACCCAGTACTTC	CASSWRQAGRLETQYF
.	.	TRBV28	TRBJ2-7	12	TGTGGCTGGGGCAGGAGCTCCTACGAGCAGTACTTC	CGWGRSSYEQYF
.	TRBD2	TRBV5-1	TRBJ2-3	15	TGCGCCAGCAGCCCCGGACTAGCGGGGCCAGATACGCAGTATTTT	CASSPGLAGPDTQYF
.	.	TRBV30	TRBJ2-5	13	TGTGCCTGGAGTCGAAGCGGAGAGGAGACCCAGTACTTC	CAWSRSGEETQYF
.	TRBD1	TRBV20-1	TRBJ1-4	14	TGCAGTGCTAGAGATAACAGGGGCGATAAAAAACTGTTTTTT	CSARDNRGDKKLFF
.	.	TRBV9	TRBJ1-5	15	TGTGCCAGCAGCGTAGAGTGGCATCCCGGCCAGCCCCAGCATTTT	CASSVEWHPGQPQHF
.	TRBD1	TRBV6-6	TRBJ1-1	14	TGTGCCAGCAGTTACTCGACAGGGAGGACTGAAGCTTTCTTT	CASSYSTGRTEAFF
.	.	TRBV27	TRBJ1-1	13	TGTGCCAGCAGGGGGGTTGAGAACACTGAAGCTTTCTTT	CASRGVENTEAFF
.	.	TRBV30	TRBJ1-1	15	TGTGCCTGGAGTGTGTCGACAGACTTGAACACTGAAGCTTTCTTT	CAWSVSTDLNTEAFF
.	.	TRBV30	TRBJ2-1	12	TGTGCCTGGGACAGCGTTTACAATGAGCAGTTCTTC	CAWDSVYNEQFF
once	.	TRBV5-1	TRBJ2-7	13	TGCGCCAGCAGCTCCGGACAGCCGGGTGAGCAGTACTTC	CASSSGQPGEQYF
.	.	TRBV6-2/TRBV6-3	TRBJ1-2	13	TGTGCCAGCAGTCGAGACGAAAGCTATGGCTACACCTTC	CASSRDESYGYTF
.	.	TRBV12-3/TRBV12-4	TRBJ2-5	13	TGTGCCAGCCAGGAGATCGCCAAGGGGACCCAGTACTTC	CASQEIAKGTQYF
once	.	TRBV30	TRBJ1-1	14	TGTGCCTGGAGTAGGGCCCTGACGAACACTGAAGCTTTCTTT	CAWSRALTNTEAFF
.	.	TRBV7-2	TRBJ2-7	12	TGTGCCAGCAGCTTAGTCGCCTACGAGCAGTACTTC	CASSLVAYEQYF
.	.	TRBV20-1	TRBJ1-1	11	TGCAGTGCTAGAGTCGGCATTGAAGCTTTCTTT	CSARVGIEAFF
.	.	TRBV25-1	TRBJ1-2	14	TGTGCCAGCAGTGAAATCGGGGGCCTTAGTGGCTACACCTTC	CASSEIGGLSGYTF
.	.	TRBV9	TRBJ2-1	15	TGTGCCAGCAGTATTTACCGGACCCACGAGGATGAGCAGTTCTTC	CASSIYRTHEDEQFF
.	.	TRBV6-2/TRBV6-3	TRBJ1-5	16	TGTGCCAGCAGTTACGTACAGGGCGTAAGCAATCAGCCCCAGCATTTT	CASSYVQGVSNQPQHF
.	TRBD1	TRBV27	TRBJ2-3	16	TGTGCCAGCAGTTCCCGGGACAGGGGAGGCACAGATACGCAGTATTTT	CASSSRDRGGTDTQYF
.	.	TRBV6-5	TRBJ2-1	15	TGTGCCAGCATCCCGGACAGATGGAGTAGCGATGAGCAGTTCTTC	CASIPDRWSSDEQFF
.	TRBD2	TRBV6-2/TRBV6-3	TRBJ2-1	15	TGTGCCAGCAGTTACTTGCGGGGGGGGGACAATGAGCAGTTCTTC	CASSYLRGGDNEQFF
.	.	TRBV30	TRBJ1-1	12	TGTGCCTGGAACTCAGAGAACACTGAAGCTTTCTTT	CAWNSENTEAFF
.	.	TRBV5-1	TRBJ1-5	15	TGCGCCAGCAGCTTGGCGGGGGGCTTCGATCAGCCCCAGCATTTT	CASSLAGGFDQPQHF
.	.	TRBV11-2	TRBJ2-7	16	TGTGCCAGCAGCTTATCCCCTCGGGGGCCCGAGTGGGTGCAGTACTTC	CASSLSPRGPEWVQYF
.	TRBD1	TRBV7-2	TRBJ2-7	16	TGTGCCAGCAGCCCTCGAGCCGGGGACAGGGGCTACGAGCAGTACTTC	CASSPRAGDRGYEQYF
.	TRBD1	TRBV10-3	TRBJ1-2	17	TGTGCCATCAGTGACAATTCGGGGGACAGAGAGTACTATGGCTACACCTTC	CAISDNSGDREYYGYTF
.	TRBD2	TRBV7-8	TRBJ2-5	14	TGTGCCAGCAGCTTAGGACCGGGGGGAGAGACCCAGTACTTC	CASSLGPGGETQYF
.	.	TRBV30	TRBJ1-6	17	TGTGCCTGGAAGGTATCCGGCAACATAGGCCGTAATTCACCCCTCCACTTT	CAWKVSGNIGRNSPLHF